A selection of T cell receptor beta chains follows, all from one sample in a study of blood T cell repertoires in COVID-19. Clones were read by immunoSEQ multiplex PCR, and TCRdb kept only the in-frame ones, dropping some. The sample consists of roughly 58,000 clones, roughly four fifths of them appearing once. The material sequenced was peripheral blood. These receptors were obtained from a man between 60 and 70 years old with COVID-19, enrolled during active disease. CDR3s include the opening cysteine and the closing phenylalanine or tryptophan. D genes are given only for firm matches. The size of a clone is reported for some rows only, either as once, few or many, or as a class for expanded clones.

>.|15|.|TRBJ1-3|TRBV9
CASSTTGSSGNTIYF
TGTGCCAGCAGCACGACAGGCAGCTCTGGAAACACCATATATTTT
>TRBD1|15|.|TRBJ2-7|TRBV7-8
CASSLAGTGSYEQYF
TGTGCCAGCAGCCTCGCCGGGACAGGGTCATACGAGCAGTACTTC
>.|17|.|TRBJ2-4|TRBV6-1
CASSEVRTAGPKNIQYF
TGTGCCAGCAGTGAAGTAAGGACAGCCGGCCCCAAAAACATTCAGTACTTC
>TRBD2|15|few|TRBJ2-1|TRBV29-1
CSVRTSGIRGNEQFF
TGCAGCGTCAGGACTAGCGGGATAAGGGGAAATGAGCAGTTCTTC
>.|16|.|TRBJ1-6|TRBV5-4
CASSLPGGGGNSPLHF
TGTGCCAGCAGCCTACCGGGCGGTGGGGGGAATTCACCCCTCCACTTT
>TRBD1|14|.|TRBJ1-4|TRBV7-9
CASSPETGIEKLFF
TGTGCCAGCAGCCCGGAGACAGGGATAGAAAAACTGTTTTTT
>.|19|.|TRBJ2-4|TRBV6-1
CASSAGGFYQSLAKNIQYF
TGTGCCAGCAGTGCCGGCGGATTTTACCAAAGTCTAGCCAAAAACATTCAGTACTTC
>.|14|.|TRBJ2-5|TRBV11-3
CASSLVLGEETQYF
TGTGCCAGCAGCTTAGTATTGGGAGAGGAGACCCAGTACTTC
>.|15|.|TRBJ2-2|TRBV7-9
CASALTGTNTGELFF
TGTGCCAGCGCATTGACAGGAACGAACACCGGGGAGCTGTTTTTT
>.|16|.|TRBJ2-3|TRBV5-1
CASSLVAGTTRDTQYF
TGCGCCAGCAGCTTGGTCGCAGGGACAACGAGAGATACGCAGTATTTT
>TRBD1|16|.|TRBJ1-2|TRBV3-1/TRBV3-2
CASSQEGQGAVYGYTF
TGTGCCAGCAGCCAAGAAGGACAGGGGGCGGTATATGGCTACACCTTC
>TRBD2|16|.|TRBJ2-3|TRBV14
CASSPWTSGGTDTQYF
TGTGCCAGCAGCCCTTGGACTAGCGGGGGCACAGATACGCAGTATTTT
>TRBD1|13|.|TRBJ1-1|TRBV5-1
CASSQGGNTEAFF
TGCGCCAGCAGCCAGGGGGGGAACACTGAAGCTTTCTTT
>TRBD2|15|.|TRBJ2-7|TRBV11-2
CASRELPSGSYEQYF
TGTGCCAGCAGAGAACTCCCTAGCGGGAGTTACGAGCAGTACTTC
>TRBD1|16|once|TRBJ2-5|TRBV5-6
CASSLPGTGVGETQYF
TGTGCCAGCAGCTTGCCCGGGACAGGGGTCGGCGAGACCCAGTACTTC
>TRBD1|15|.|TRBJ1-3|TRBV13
CASSSTGTAGNTIYF
TGTGCCAGCAGCTCCACCGGGACAGCAGGAAACACCATATATTTT
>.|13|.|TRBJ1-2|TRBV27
CASSLTENYGYTF
TGTGCCAGCAGTTTAACAGAGAACTATGGCTACACCTTC
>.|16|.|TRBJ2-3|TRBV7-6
CASSLALRGLLDTQYF
TGTGCCAGCAGCTTAGCGCTGCGGGGACTCTTAGATACGCAGTATTTT
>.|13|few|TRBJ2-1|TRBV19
CASSKGTPNEQFF
TGTGCCAGTAGTAAAGGGACACCCAATGAGCAGTTCTTC
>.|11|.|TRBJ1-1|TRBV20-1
CSARDRAEAFF
TGCAGTGCTAGAGATCGCGCGGAAGCTTTCTTT
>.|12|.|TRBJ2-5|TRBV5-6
CASSRGSETQYF
TGTGCCAGCAGCCGGGGTTCAGAGACCCAGTACTTC
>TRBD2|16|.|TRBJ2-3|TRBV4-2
CASSQVISRETDTQYF
TGTGCCAGCAGCCAAGTTATTTCGCGGGAGACAGATACGCAGTATTTT
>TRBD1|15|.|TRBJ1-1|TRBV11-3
CASSQSGTVNTEAFF
TGTGCCAGCAGCCAATCTGGGACAGTGAACACTGAAGCTTTCTTT
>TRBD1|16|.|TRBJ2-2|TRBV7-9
CASSPGPGGTTGELFF
TGTGCCAGCAGCCCAGGGCCAGGGGGCACCACCGGGGAGCTGTTTTTT
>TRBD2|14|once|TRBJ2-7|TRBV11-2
CASRSSGSSYEQYF
TGTGCCAGCAGAAGTAGCGGGAGCTCCTACGAGCAGTACTTC
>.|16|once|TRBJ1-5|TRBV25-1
CASSESGHRSNQPQHF
TGTGCCAGCAGTGAATCTGGACACAGGAGCAATCAGCCCCAGCATTTT
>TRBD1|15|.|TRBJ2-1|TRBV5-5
CASSLPGTGYNEQFF
TGTGCCAGCAGCCTGCCCGGGACAGGGTACAATGAGCAGTTCTTC
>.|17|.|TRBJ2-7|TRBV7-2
CASSLVSGGPSSYEQYF
TGTGCCAGCAGCTTAGTATCCGGCGGGCCGAGCTCCTACGAGCAGTACTTC
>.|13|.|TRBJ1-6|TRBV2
CASSGQGRSPLHF
TGTGCCAGCAGCGGGCAGGGAAGATCACCCCTCCACTTT
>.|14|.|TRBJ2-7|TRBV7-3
CASSLNAGNYEQYF
TGTGCCAGCAGCTTAAATGCAGGGAACTACGAGCAGTACTTC
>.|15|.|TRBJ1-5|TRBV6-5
CASRTTGISNQPQHF
TGTGCCAGCAGGACGACAGGCATAAGCAATCAGCCCCAGCATTTT